This TCR beta chain was found in a study of blood T cell repertoires in COVID-19. Germline CDR1 SGHRS, CDR2 YFSETQ. The CDR3 extends over 14 amino acids. V lost 4 bases and J 4 bases, leaving 14 bases between the germline ends. The assay was immunoSEQ multiplex PCR, and TCRdb's table has in-frame clones only and misses some. The sample lists 200,000 to 300,000 clones; roughly 88% were seen once. This chain connects TRBV5-1 to TRBJ1-1, with D possibly matching TRBD1 (5 bases). This clonotype was sampled from a woman in her thirties or forties with acute COVID-19. What was sequenced was PBMCs or T cells enriched from blood (not recorded which). The CDR3 coding sequence is TGCGCCAGCAGCGCCCTCGTGGGGGGCACTGAAGCTTTCTTT. It codes for CASSALVGGTEAFF.